This TCR beta chain was obtained from a study of radiation and T cells in renal cell carcinoma (TCRdb year 2020). Regarding the study in general: In total, some 50 samples underwent TCR beta sequencing: about 25 tumors plus 27 peripheral blood samples. The final blood draw took place at 4 weeks after radiation, the same time as nephrectomy. Across all 53 samples, several million unique CDR3 nucleotide sequences encoding about 2.4 million unique CDR3 amino acid sequences were identified.

Cut back by 6 bases and 4 bases, the V and J ends lie 18 bases apart. Including cysteine and phenylalanine, the CDR3 has 15 amino acids. Just CDR3 DNA is preserved here, 45 bases in frame from base 1. Per the germline V gene, MDHEN is the CDR1 and SYDVKM is the CDR2. Regarding this clone: Its antigen is not yet known. Per-base qualities were not stored, and no clone one base away is much larger.

Broader findings and caveats from the paper: Changes in the blood repertoire were not tracked past 4 weeks after treatment. Because pretreatment tumor biopsies were not available, the study could not determine whether clonotypes were already present within the tumor at baseline. With a single-armed trial design, the study had no way to address how radiation dose or scheduling affects the TCR repertoire. In blood, the top tumor clonotypes increased from baseline to 2 weeks after radiation and then shrank by 4 weeks, which suggests a temporary expansion of tumor-resident clones.

TCR beta libraries were generated from genomic DNA with the immunoSEQ kit, following the manufacturer's recommendations. To prepare libraries, a first multiplex PCR with proprietary primers was run, followed by a second PCR that added unique barcodes, and a bead cleanup was done after each round. Each sample batch included a kit-provided positive control reaction and a negative control reaction. The final libraries underwent checking on an Agilent 4200 TapeStation D1000 ScreenTape, volumetric pooling, and quantification by qPCR. An Illumina NextSeq500 fitted with a MidOutput 150-cycle cartridge performed the sequencing, running 156 Read1 cycles and 15 Index1 cycles with the kit's custom primers. The pooled library was loaded at 0.95 to 1 pM with about 20% PhiX control spiked in. Per the source publication's procedure: Vendor-processed data were analyzed in R, with a clonotype defined as all T cells sharing the same CDR3 nucleotide sequence. For clone abundance analyses, frequencies were normalized to the 10,000 most abundant clones in each sample. Public T cell clones, which averaged fewer than five per sample, were excluded before analysis. A difference in abundance of at least 32-fold between compartments was used to define tumor-enriched and baseline blood-enriched clonotypes. A beta-binomial differential abundance model was applied to find clonotypes that expanded or contracted between blood time points. Similarity between tumor and blood repertoires was quantified using the Baroni-Urbani and Buser coefficient, and groups were compared with two-tailed Wilcoxon tests in R. TCRdb took over this immuneACCESS table, retaining in-frame rearrangements with V and J assigned. Such tables are incomplete; in checked studies, under half of the missing clones stem from an unresolved V gene, and the remainder is unexplained. V and J calls and clone size are those listed in that table; D and trimming were worked out from the DNA. Within this sample are 140,000 to 150,000 clones, with approximately 86% of them counted one time only. The ten most abundant clones make up around 17% of the sample.

Explained via the paper, the time point label denotes: blood 4 weeks post-SBRT, at nephrectomy. Reading the label with the study, this specimen's treatment or condition is: 15 Gy SBRT to primary tumor, nephrectomy 4 weeks later. The samples were obtained from a clinical trial, where primary renal cell carcinomas were treated with 15 Gy stereotactic body radiation therapy and then removed by nephrectomy 4 weeks afterward. To follow tumor-enriched clonotypes, serial peripheral blood was collected from radiation-treated patients at baseline and at 2 weeks and 4 weeks after SBRT. Every patient's renal cell carcinoma showed clear cell pathology. Genomic DNA for TCR sequencing was prepared using the QIAamp DNA Blood Mini Kit (Qiagen). Only samples passing all quality control checks were included in the analyses.

This receptor chain uses TRBV28 and TRBJ1-1; confidence is insufficient to name the D gene. The origin of this receptor is a woman between 50 and 59 years old with renal cell carcinoma. This sample comprised blood, obtained from a patient whose treatment included radiotherapy and nephrectomy. In nucleotide form, the sequence is TGTGCCAGCAGGTCCAGTGGACCGAGGAGCACTGAAGCTTTCTTT. This translates into CASRSSGPRSTEAFF.